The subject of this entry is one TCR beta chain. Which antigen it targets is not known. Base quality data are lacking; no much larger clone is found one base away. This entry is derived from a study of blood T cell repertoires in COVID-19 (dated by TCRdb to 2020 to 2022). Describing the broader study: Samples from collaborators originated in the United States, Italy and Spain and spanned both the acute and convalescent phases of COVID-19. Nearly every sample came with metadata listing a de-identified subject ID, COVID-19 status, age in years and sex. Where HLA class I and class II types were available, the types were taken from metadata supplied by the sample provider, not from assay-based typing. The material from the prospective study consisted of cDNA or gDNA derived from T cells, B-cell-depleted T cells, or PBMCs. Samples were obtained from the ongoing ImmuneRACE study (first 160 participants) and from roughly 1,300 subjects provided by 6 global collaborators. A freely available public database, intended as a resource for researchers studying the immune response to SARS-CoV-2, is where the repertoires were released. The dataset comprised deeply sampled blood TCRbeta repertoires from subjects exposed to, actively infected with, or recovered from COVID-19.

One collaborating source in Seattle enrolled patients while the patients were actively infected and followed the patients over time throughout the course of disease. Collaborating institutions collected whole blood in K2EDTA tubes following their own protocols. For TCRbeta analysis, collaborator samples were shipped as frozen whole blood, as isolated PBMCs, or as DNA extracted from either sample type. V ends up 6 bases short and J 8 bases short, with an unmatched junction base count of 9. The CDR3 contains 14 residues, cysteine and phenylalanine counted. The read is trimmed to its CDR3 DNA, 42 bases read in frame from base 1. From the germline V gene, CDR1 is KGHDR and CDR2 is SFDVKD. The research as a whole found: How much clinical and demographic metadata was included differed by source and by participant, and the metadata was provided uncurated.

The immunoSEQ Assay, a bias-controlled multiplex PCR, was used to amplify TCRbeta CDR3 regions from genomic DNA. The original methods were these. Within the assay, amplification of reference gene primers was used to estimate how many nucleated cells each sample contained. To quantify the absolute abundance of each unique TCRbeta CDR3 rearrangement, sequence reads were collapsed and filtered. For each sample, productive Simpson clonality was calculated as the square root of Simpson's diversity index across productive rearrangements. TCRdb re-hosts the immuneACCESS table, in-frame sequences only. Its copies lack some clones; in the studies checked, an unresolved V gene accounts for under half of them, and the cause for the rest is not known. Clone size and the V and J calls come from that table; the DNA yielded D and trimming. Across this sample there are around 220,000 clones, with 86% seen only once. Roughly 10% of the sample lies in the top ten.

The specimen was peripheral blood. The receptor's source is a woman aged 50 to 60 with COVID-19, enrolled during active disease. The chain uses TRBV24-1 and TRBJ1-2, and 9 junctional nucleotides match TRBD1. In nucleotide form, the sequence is TGTGCCACCAGTACAGGGGGCATAAGGGGAGGCTACACCTTC. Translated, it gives CATSTGGIRGGYTF.